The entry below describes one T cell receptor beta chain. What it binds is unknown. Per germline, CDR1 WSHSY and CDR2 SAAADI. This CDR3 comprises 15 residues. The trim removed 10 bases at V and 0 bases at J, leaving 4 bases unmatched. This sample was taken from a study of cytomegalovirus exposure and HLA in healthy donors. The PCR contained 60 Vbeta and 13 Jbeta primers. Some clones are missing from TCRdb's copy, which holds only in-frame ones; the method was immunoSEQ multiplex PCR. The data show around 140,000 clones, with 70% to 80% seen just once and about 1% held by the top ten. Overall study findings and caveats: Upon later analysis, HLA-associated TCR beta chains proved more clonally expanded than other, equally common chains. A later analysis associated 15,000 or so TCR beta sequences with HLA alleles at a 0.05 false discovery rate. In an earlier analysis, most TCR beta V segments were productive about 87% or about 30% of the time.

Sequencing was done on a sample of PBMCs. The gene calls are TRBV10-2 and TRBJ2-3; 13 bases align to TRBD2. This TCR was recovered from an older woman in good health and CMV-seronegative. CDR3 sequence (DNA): TGCGCCACCTTGACTAGCGGGGGGAGCACAGATACGCAGTATTTT. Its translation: CATLTSGGSTDTQYF.